This TCR beta chain was retrieved from a study of T cell clonotyping in hematopoietic cell transplantation. In its sample, this clone was seen once. Clones were read by immunoSEQ multiplex PCR, and TCRdb kept only the in-frame ones, dropping some. Of approximately 3,100 clones in the sample, roughly nine tenths are singletons; the top ten hold 7% to 10%. This CDR3 comprises 16 residues. From germline, CDR1 is LNHDA and CDR2 SQIVND (reference sequence). V shed 2 bases and J shed 3 bases, with 13 bases lying between them. This receptor was taken from a male patient between 60 and 69 years old who had an allogeneic stem cell transplant from a related donor, so the T cells may come from the graft donor. Some clones in this sample may be carry-over from other donors' samples. The sequencing here drew on PBMCs, taken at the time of graft-versus-host disease after allogeneic stem cell transplant. The chain couples TRBV19 to TRBJ2-2; D may match TRBD1 or TRBD2 (5 bases each). The CDR3 DNA follows: TGTGCCAGTAGTATATCTAGGGGACCCGACACCGGGGAGCTGTTTTTT. Translating gives CASSISRGPDTGELFF.